This record looks at one T cell receptor beta chain sequence and its context. The data were obtained in a study of blood T cell repertoires in COVID-19. Across the study: Sample material is recorded as cDNA or gDNA derived from T cells, B-cell-depleted T cells, or PBMCs.

Original data processing: By means of reference gene primer amplification, nucleated cell counts were estimated. Assay: immunoSEQ multiplex PCR; the TCRdb copy retains only in-frame clones and omits some. That table furnishes V, J and clone size, whereas the DNA furnished D and trimming. Of 210,000 or so clones in the sample, 80% were seen once. Participants spanned ages about 18 to 100 years and resided in 20 to 30 US areas. Cohort placement rested on clinical history that participants reported themselves. The sequence came from a man between 25 and 39 years old with acute COVID-19. Sequenced input: PBMCs or T cells enriched from blood (not recorded which).

The CDR3 spells CATSRDLDRGPYNEQFF. The CDR3 nucleotides are TGTGCCACCAGCAGAGACTTAGACAGGGGGCCCTACAATGAGCAGTTCTTC. The V gene is TRBV15, the J gene TRBJ2-1; 10 bases map to TRBD1. Trimming at V came to 0 bases and at J to 2 bases, leaving 4 bases not matched to a gene. Germline V gives CDR1 LNHNV, CDR2 YYDKDF (reference sequence). The CDR3 runs 17 residues.